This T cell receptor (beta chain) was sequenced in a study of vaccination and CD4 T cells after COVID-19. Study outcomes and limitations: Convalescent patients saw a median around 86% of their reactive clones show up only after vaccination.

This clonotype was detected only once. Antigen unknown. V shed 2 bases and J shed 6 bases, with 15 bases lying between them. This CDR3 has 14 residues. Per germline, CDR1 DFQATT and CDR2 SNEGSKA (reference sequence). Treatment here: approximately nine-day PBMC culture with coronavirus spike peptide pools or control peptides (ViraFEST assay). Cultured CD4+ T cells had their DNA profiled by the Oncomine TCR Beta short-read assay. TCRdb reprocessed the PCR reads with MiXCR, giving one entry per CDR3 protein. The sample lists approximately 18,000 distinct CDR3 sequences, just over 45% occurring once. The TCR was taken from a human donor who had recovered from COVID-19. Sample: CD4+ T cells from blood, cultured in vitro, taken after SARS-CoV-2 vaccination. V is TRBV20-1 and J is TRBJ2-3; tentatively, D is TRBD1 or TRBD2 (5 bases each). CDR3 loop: CSARMGVAGDTQYF. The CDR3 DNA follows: TGCAGTGCTAGAATGGGGGTAGCAGGCGATACGCAGTATTTT.